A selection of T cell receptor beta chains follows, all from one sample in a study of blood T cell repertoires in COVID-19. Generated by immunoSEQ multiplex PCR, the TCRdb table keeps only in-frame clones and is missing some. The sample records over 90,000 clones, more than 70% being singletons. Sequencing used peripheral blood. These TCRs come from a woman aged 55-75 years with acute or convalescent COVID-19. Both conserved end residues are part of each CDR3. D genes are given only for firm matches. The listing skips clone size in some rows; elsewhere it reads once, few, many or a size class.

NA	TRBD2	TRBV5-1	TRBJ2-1	CASSPQQRENNEQFF	TGCGCCAGCAGCCCCCAGCAGCGGGAGAACAATGAGCAGTTCTTC
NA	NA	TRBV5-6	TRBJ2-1	CASSLAGRTYNEQFF	TGTGCCAGCAGCTTAGCGGGTAGAACCTACAATGAGCAGTTCTTC
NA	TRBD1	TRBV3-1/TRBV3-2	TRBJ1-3	CASSQVVAGGTGNTIYF	TGTGCCAGCAGCCAAGTAGTGGCAGGGGGCACTGGAAACACCATATATTTT
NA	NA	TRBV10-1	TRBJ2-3	CASSVGSSDTQYF	TGCGCCAGCAGTGTTGGGAGCTCAGATACGCAGTATTTT
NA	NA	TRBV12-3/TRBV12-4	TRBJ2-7	CASSSSQLYEQYF	TGTGCCAGCAGTTCCTCCCAACTTTACGAGCAGTACTTC
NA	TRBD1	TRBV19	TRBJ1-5	CASSSNRGLNQPQHF	TGTGCCAGTTCGTCTAACAGGGGGCTCAATCAGCCCCAGCATTTT
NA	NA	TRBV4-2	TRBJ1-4	CASSQSTVDVEKLFF	TGTGCCAGCAGCCAGTCGACAGTCGACGTCGAAAAACTGTTTTTT
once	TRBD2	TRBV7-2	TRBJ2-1	CASSPEREWDEQFF	TGTGCCAGCAGCCCCGAGCGGGAGTGGGATGAGCAGTTCTTC
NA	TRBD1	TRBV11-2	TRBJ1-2	CASSLAGQGAFYGYTF	TGTGCCAGCAGCTTGGCCGGACAGGGGGCGTTTTATGGCTACACCTTC
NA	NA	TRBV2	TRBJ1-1	CASSEAGPGVRGTEAFF	TGTGCCAGCAGTGAAGCGGGCCCGGGGGTAAGAGGAACTGAAGCTTTCTTT
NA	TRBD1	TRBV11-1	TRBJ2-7	CASSLGQVVSEQYF	TGTGCCAGCAGCCTCGGACAGGTGGTCAGCGAGCAGTACTTC
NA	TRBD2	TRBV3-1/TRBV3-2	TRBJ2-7	CASSPRGAGGYEQYF	TGTGCCAGCAGCCCCCGAGGGGCGGGAGGGTACGAGCAGTACTTC
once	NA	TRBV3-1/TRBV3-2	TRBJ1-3	CASSQDFRVGNTIYF	TGTGCCAGCAGCCAAGATTTCAGGGTTGGAAACACCATATATTTT
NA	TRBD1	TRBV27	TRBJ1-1	CASSSPGTGLGAFF	TGTGCCAGCAGTTCGCCCGGGACAGGGCTGGGAGCTTTCTTT
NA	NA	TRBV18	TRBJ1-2	CASSPRSGDGYTF	TGTGCCAGCTCACCAAGGTCAGGGGATGGCTACACCTTC
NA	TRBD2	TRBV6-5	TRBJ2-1	CASRAPAGGPDEQFF	TGTGCCAGCAGAGCGCCGGCGGGAGGGCCGGATGAGCAGTTCTTC
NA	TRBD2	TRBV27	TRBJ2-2	CATGLAGAGTGELFF	TGTGCCACGGGACTAGCGGGAGCGGGCACCGGGGAGCTGTTTTTT
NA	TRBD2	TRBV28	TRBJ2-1	CASILAGGGEQFF	TGTGCCAGCATCCTAGCGGGAGGTGGCGAGCAGTTCTTC
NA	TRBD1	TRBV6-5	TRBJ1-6	CASSRQGGNSPLHF	TGTGCCAGCAGTCGACAGGGGGGAAATTCACCCCTCCACTTT
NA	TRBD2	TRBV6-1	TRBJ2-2	CASSERRFPGGMESHGELFF	TGTGCCAGCAGTGAAAGGAGGTTCCCGGGGGGAATGGAGTCCCACGGGGAGCTGTTTTTT
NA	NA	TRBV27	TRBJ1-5	CASSLGRNSNQPQHF	TGTGCCAGCAGTTTAGGCAGGAATAGCAATCAGCCCCAGCATTTT
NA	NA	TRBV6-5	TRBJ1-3	CASSSGWGGNTIYF	TGTGCCAGCAGTTCAGGGTGGGGAGGAAACACCATATATTTT
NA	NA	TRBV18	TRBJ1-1	CASSHQEGNTEAFF	TGTGCCAGCTCACACCAGGAGGGGAACACTGAAGCTTTCTTT
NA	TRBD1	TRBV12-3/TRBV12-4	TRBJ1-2	CASTPDRDYGYTF	TGTGCCAGCACCCCGGACAGGGACTATGGCTACACCTTC
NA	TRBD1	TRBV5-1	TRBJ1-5	CASSSGQGQEPQHF	TGCGCCAGCAGTAGTGGACAGGGGCAAGAGCCCCAGCATTTT
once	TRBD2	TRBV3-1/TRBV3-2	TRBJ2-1	CASSPGLARNEQFF	TGTGCCAGCTCTCCGGGACTAGCAAGGAATGAGCAGTTCTTC
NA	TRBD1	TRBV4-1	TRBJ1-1	CASSQDRTGVLYTEAFF	TGCGCCAGCAGCCAAGATCGGACAGGGGTATTATACACTGAAGCTTTCTTT
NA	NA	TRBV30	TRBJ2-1	CALNGGHSYNEQFF	TGTGCATTAAATGGGGGACACTCCTACAATGAGCAGTTCTTC
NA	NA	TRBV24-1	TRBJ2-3	CATSDRTAPSTDTQYF	TGTGCCACCAGTGATCGGACAGCTCCTAGCACAGATACGCAGTATTTT
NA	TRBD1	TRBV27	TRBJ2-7	CASSPRTGGGEQYF	TGTGCCAGCAGTCCTCGGACAGGGGGTGGCGAGCAGTACTTC
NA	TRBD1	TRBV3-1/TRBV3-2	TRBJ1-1	CASRTGQGAVAFF	TGTGCCAGCCGGACTGGACAGGGGGCGGTAGCTTTCTTT
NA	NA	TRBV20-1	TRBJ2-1	CSASVNEQFF	TGCAGTGCTTCGGTCAATGAGCAGTTCTTC
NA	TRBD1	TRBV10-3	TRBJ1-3	CAISDRTGVGNTIYF	TGTGCCATCAGTGATCGGACAGGGGTTGGAAACACCATATATTTT
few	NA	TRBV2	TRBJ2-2	CASRALATRGGELFF	TGTGCCAGCAGGGCCCTGGCTACACGGGGCGGGGAGCTGTTTTTT
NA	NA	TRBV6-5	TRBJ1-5	CASSFRVGNQPQHF	TGTGCCAGCAGTTTCAGGGTTGGCAATCAGCCCCAGCATTTT
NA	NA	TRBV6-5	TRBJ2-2	CASSSGTPTGELFF	TGTGCCAGCAGCTCCGGGACTCCTACCGGGGAGCTGTTTTTT
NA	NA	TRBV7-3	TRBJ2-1	CASSLGGVWEAEDNEQFF	TGTGCCAGCAGCTTAGGGGGCGTGTGGGAAGCAGAGGACAATGAGCAGTTCTTC
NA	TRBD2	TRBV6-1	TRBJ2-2	CASSASAGGGTGELFF	TGTGCCAGCAGTGCTTCAGCGGGAGGTGGCACCGGGGAGCTGTTTTTT
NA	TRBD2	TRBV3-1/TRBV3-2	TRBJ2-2	CASSPGAGGPTNTGELFF	TGTGCCAGCAGCCCGGGGGCGGGAGGGCCTACGAACACCGGGGAGCTGTTTTTT
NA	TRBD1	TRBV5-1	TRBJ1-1	CASSPGTGNTEAFF	TGCGCCAGCAGCCCAGGGACAGGGAACACTGAAGCTTTCTTT
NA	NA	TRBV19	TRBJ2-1	CASSTYNEQFF	TGTGCCAGTAGTACGTACAATGAGCAGTTCTTC
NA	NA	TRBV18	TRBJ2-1	CASSPPGTYNEQFF	TGTGCCAGCTCACCACCGGGGACTTACAATGAGCAGTTCTTC
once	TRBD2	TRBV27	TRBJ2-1	CASSGLAGELHNTLGVYNEQFF	TGTGCCAGCAGTGGACTAGCGGGAGAACTCCACAATACCCTCGGGGTATACAATGAGCAGTTCTTC
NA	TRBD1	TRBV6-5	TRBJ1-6	CASRGTGNNSPLHF	TGTGCCAGCAGGGGGACAGGAAATAATTCACCCCTCCACTTT
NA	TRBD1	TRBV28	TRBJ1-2	CASSSPTTGATSGYTF	TGTGCCAGCAGCTCGCCAACGACAGGGGCAACGAGTGGCTACACCTTC
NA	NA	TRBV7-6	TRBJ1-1	CASSLQGEAFF	TGTGCCAGCAGCTTGCAGGGTGAAGCTTTCTTT
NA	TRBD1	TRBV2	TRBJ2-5	CASRETGRETQYF	TGTGCCAGCAGAGAGACAGGGCGCGAGACCCAGTACTTC
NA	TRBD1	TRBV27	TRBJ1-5	CASSLIGTGSIPQHF	TGTGCCAGCAGTTTAATCGGGACAGGGTCCATTCCCCAGCATTTT
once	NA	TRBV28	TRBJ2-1	CASSLDSYNEQFF	TGTGCCAGCAGTTTAGACAGTTACAATGAGCAGTTCTTC
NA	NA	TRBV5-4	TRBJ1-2	CASSLDPGLTLRGYGYTF	TGTGCCAGCAGCTTGGACCCGGGACTCACCTTGAGGGGCTATGGCTACACCTTC
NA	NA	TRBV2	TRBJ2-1	CASSPLSVRTSYNEQFF	TGTGCCAGCAGCCCCCTAAGCGTCCGAACTTCCTACAATGAGCAGTTCTTC
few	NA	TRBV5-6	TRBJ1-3	CASSLVRPSGNTIYF	TGTGCCAGCAGCTTGGTGCGGCCCTCTGGAAACACCATATATTTT